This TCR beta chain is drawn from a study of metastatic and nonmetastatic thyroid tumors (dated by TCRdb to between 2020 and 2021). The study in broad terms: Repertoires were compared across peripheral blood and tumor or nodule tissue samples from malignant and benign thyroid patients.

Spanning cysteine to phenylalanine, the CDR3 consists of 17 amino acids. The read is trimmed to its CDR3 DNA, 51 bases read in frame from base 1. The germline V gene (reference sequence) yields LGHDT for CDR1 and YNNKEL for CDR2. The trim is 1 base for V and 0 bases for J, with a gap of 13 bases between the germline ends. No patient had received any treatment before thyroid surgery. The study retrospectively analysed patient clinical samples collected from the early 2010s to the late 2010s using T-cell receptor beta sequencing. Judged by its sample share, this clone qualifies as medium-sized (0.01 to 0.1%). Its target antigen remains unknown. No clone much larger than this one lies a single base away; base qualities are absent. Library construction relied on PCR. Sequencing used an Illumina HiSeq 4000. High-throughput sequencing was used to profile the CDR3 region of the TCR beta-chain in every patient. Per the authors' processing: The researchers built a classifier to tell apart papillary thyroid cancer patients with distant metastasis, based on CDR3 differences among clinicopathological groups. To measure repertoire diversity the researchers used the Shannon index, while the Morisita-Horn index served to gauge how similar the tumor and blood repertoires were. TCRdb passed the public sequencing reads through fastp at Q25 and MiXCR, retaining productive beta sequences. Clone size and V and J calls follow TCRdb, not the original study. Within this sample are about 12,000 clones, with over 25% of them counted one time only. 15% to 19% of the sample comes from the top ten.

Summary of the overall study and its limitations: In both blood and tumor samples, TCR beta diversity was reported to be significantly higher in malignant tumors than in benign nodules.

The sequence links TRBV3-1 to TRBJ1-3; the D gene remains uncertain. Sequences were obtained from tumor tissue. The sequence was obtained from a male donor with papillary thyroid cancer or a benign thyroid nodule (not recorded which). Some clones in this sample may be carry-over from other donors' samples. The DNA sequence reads TGTGCCAGCAGCCAAGGTGTACGGTTAAGCTCTGGAAACACCATATATTTT. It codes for CASSQGVRLSSGNTIYF.